This is a list of T cell receptor beta chains from one sample in a study of cytomegalovirus exposure and HLA in healthy donors. The method was immunoSEQ multiplex PCR; TCRdb's version includes in-frame clones alone and lacks a portion of them. The repertoire has around 140,000 clones, approximately 8.9% of them found once; the top ten carry roughly 7%. Sequenced input: PBMCs. These receptors were obtained from a woman in her 40s in good health and CMV-seropositive. The CDR3 runs from the conserved cysteine through the conserved F or W. The order of the fields is J gene, V gene, clone size, D gene, CDR3 protein, CDR3 DNA. D genes are given only for firm matches. Some rows have no size entry. The others give once, few or many, or a class for an expanded clone.

J gene: TRBJ1-4
V gene: TRBV2
clone size: few
D gene: .
CDR3 protein: CASSEVVGSNEKLFF
CDR3 DNA: TGTGCCAGCAGTGAAGTAGTAGGGAGTAATGAAAAACTGTTTTTT

J gene: TRBJ1-1
V gene: TRBV19
clone size: .
D gene: .
CDR3 protein: CASTEGGVRNEAFF
CDR3 DNA: TGTGCCAGTACCGAAGGCGGGGTCCGCAATGAAGCTTTCTTT

J gene: TRBJ2-7
V gene: TRBV6-5
clone size: few
D gene: TRBD1
CDR3 protein: CASSYSRQGGYEQYF
CDR3 DNA: TGTGCCAGCAGTTACTCGAGACAGGGGGGCTACGAGCAGTACTTC

J gene: TRBJ1-4
V gene: TRBV18
clone size: few
D gene: TRBD1
CDR3 protein: CASSPLRGQGNEKLFF
CDR3 DNA: TGTGCCAGCTCACCACTTCGGGGACAGGGTAATGAAAAACTGTTTTTT

J gene: TRBJ1-5
V gene: TRBV10-3
clone size: few
D gene: TRBD1
CDR3 protein: CAISGTGGGPQHF
CDR3 DNA: TGTGCCATCAGTGGGACAGGGGGGGGGCCCCAGCATTTT

J gene: TRBJ2-5
V gene: TRBV5-1
clone size: .
D gene: TRBD2
CDR3 protein: CASSSDSGGAWETQYF
CDR3 DNA: TGCGCCAGCAGCTCTGATAGCGGGGGGGCTTGGGAGACCCAGTACTTC

J gene: TRBJ1-1
V gene: TRBV27
clone size: .
D gene: .
CDR3 protein: CASSSLAAETNTEAFF
CDR3 DNA: TGTGCCAGCAGTTCCCTGGCGGCGGAGACGAACACTGAAGCTTTCTTT

J gene: TRBJ2-3
V gene: TRBV11-3
clone size: .
D gene: .
CDR3 protein: CASSLRQGTDTQYF
CDR3 DNA: TGTGCCAGCAGCTTAAGGCAGGGCACAGATACGCAGTATTTT

J gene: TRBJ2-2
V gene: TRBV11-2
clone size: .
D gene: TRBD2
CDR3 protein: CASSLQPSGGTGELFF
CDR3 DNA: TGTGCCAGCAGCTTACAGCCTAGCGGGGGCACCGGGGAGCTGTTTTTT

J gene: TRBJ1-2
V gene: TRBV6-5
clone size: .
D gene: .
CDR3 protein: CASSYSVGGYYGYTF
CDR3 DNA: TGTGCCAGCAGTTACTCGGTGGGGGGGTACTATGGCTACACCTTC

J gene: TRBJ1-2
V gene: TRBV7-9
clone size: .
D gene: TRBD1
CDR3 protein: CASSSPGQGAVNYGYPF
CDR3 DNA: TGTGCCAGCAGCTCACCGGGACAGGGGGCAGTTAACTATGGCTACCCCTTC

J gene: TRBJ1-3
V gene: TRBV19
clone size: few
D gene: .
CDR3 protein: CASSIGPPGPFSGNTIYF
CDR3 DNA: TGTGCCAGTAGTATAGGCCCCCCAGGGCCCTTCTCTGGAAACACCATATATTTT

J gene: TRBJ2-2
V gene: TRBV2
clone size: few
D gene: TRBD2
CDR3 protein: CASKGGTSGVGELFF
CDR3 DNA: TGTGCCAGCAAAGGGGGGACTAGCGGGGTCGGGGAGCTGTTTTTT

J gene: TRBJ1-5
V gene: TRBV6-6
clone size: once
D gene: .
CDR3 protein: CASTEGGTQHF
CDR3 DNA: TGTGCCAGCACTGAAGGGGGAACCCAGCATTTT

J gene: TRBJ2-3
V gene: TRBV5-4
clone size: few
D gene: TRBD2
CDR3 protein: CASSWGPKRGATDTQYF
CDR3 DNA: TGTGCCAGCAGCTGGGGCCCGAAGCGGGGGGCCACAGATACGCAGTATTTT

J gene: TRBJ1-1
V gene: TRBV6-1
clone size: .
D gene: TRBD1
CDR3 protein: CASSWGQMNTEAFF
CDR3 DNA: TGTGCCAGCAGTTGGGGACAGATGAACACTGAAGCTTTCTTT

J gene: TRBJ1-2
V gene: TRBV5-6
clone size: few
D gene: TRBD1
CDR3 protein: CASSGTGGDRLGYTF
CDR3 DNA: TGTGCCAGCAGCGGGACAGGGGGCGACCGTCTCGGCTACACCTTC

J gene: TRBJ1-2
V gene: TRBV18
clone size: few
D gene: TRBD1
CDR3 protein: CASSPKSDPRQGGHYGYTF
CDR3 DNA: TGTGCCAGCTCACCAAAATCGGATCCGCGACAGGGAGGACACTATGGCTACACCTTC

J gene: TRBJ1-2
V gene: TRBV6-1
clone size: few
D gene: TRBD1
CDR3 protein: CASSRDRGLVYGYTF
CDR3 DNA: TGTGCCAGCAGTCGGGACAGGGGGCTAGTCTATGGCTACACCTTC

J gene: TRBJ2-3
V gene: TRBV5-1
clone size: few
D gene: TRBD1
CDR3 protein: CASSFSPTGPSTDTQYF
CDR3 DNA: TGCGCCAGCAGCTTTTCCCCGACAGGGCCTAGCACAGATACGCAGTATTTT

J gene: TRBJ1-1
V gene: TRBV20-1
clone size: few
D gene: .
CDR3 protein: CSARLPQGAFF
CDR3 DNA: TGCAGTGCTAGGCTCCCGCAGGGAGCTTTCTTT

J gene: TRBJ1-1
V gene: TRBV4-1
clone size: few
D gene: .
CDR3 protein: CASSHGSTEAFF
CDR3 DNA: TGCGCCAGCAGCCACGGGAGCACTGAAGCTTTCTTT

J gene: TRBJ2-7
V gene: TRBV7-5
clone size: .
D gene: .
CDR3 protein: CVRSLDTRSSYEQYF
CDR3 DNA: TGTGTCAGAAGCCTAGACACTAGGAGCTCCTACGAGCAGTACTTC

J gene: TRBJ1-5
V gene: TRBV15
clone size: few
D gene: TRBD1
CDR3 protein: CATSPGRGRIQPQHF
CDR3 DNA: TGTGCCACCAGCCCCGGGAGGGGGCGAATTCAGCCCCAGCATTTT

J gene: TRBJ2-3
V gene: TRBV5-6
clone size: few
D gene: .
CDR3 protein: CASSLVRPGQNTQYF
CDR3 DNA: TGTGCCAGCAGCTTGGTTAGGCCAGGACAGAATACGCAGTATTTT

J gene: TRBJ1-2
V gene: TRBV5-4
clone size: few
D gene: .
CDR3 protein: CASPVGAGGYTF
CDR3 DNA: TGTGCCAGTCCCGTGGGGGCAGGAGGCTACACCTTC

J gene: TRBJ1-5
V gene: TRBV2
clone size: .
D gene: TRBD1
CDR3 protein: CASQMDRGNQPQHF
CDR3 DNA: TGTGCCAGCCAAATGGACAGGGGGAATCAGCCCCAGCATTTT

J gene: TRBJ2-2
V gene: TRBV11-2
clone size: .
D gene: TRBD2
CDR3 protein: CASAPPGGNTGELFF
CDR3 DNA: TGTGCCAGCGCCCCCCCGGGGGGGAACACCGGGGAGCTGTTTTTT

J gene: TRBJ2-2
V gene: TRBV5-8
clone size: few
D gene: .
CDR3 protein: CASSSTRNTGELFF
CDR3 DNA: TGTGCCAGCAGCTCGACACGGAATACCGGGGAGCTGTTTTTT

J gene: TRBJ2-7
V gene: TRBV15
clone size: .
D gene: TRBD1
CDR3 protein: CATSSNPDRVRAYEQYF
CDR3 DNA: TGTGCCACCAGCTCGAACCCGGACAGGGTAAGGGCCTACGAGCAGTACTTC

J gene: TRBJ2-2
V gene: TRBV5-1
clone size: .
D gene: .
CDR3 protein: CASSFEVTHPGNTGELFF
CDR3 DNA: TGCGCCAGCAGCTTCGAAGTGACACACCCAGGGAACACCGGGGAGCTGTTTTTT

J gene: TRBJ2-3
V gene: TRBV6-6
clone size: few
D gene: TRBD1
CDR3 protein: CASSPQGPAKQYF
CDR3 DNA: TGTGCCAGCAGCCCACAGGGGCCAGCCAAGCAGTATTTT

J gene: TRBJ2-7
V gene: TRBV19
clone size: .
D gene: .
CDR3 protein: CASSIEFGYEQYF
CDR3 DNA: TGTGCCAGTAGTATCGAGTTTGGTTACGAGCAGTACTTC

J gene: TRBJ2-5
V gene: TRBV7-9
clone size: .
D gene: TRBD1
CDR3 protein: CASSLEGQFTETQYF
CDR3 DNA: TGTGCCAGCAGCTTAGAGGGACAGTTTACAGAGACCCAGTACTTC

J gene: TRBJ2-1
V gene: TRBV2
clone size: few
D gene: TRBD1
CDR3 protein: CASDTGTGFNNEQFF
CDR3 DNA: TGTGCCAGCGACACCGGGACAGGATTCAACAATGAGCAGTTCTTC

J gene: TRBJ1-2
V gene: TRBV7-2
clone size: .
D gene: .
CDR3 protein: CASSLGGGDRSGYTF
CDR3 DNA: TGTGCCAGCAGCTTGGGGGGTGGGGACCGGAGTGGCTACACCTTC

J gene: TRBJ2-3
V gene: TRBV5-6
clone size: .
D gene: TRBD1
CDR3 protein: CASSLKRQGGLADTQYF
CDR3 DNA: TGTGCCAGCAGCTTGAAGCGACAGGGTGGGTTGGCAGATACGCAGTATTTT

J gene: TRBJ2-3
V gene: TRBV6-5
clone size: few
D gene: .
CDR3 protein: CASSYPGADTQYF
CDR3 DNA: TGTGCCAGCAGTTACCCAGGGGCAGATACGCAGTATTTT

J gene: TRBJ2-3
V gene: TRBV7-2
clone size: .
D gene: TRBD2
CDR3 protein: CASSLDLRGEDTQYF
CDR3 DNA: TGTGCCAGCAGCTTAGATCTTCGGGGGGAAGATACGCAGTATTTT

J gene: TRBJ1-2
V gene: TRBV9
clone size: .
D gene: .
CDR3 protein: CASSRDSNPYGYTF
CDR3 DNA: TGTGCCAGCAGCAGAGACAGTAACCCCTATGGCTACACCTTC